This TCR beta chain was retrieved from a study of tumor and adjacent non-tumor tissue in lung cancer. Study information: There were roughly 11 adenocarcinoma, a couple of squamous cell carcinoma and 1 small cell lung cancer cases. Patients were aged about 31 to 85, about ten men and about 5 women, stage I to III.

Study-level findings and limits: Tumor tissue had significantly higher TCR diversity than normal lung. Tumor TCR diversity, when higher, was linked to shorter survival.

This clonotype ranks as medium-sized. Its specificity is unknown. A modified ARM-PCR protocol with three rounds of nested PCR amplified TCRbeta. TCRdb ran MiXCR on the multiplex PCR reads and lists one entry per CDR3 protein. Of roughly 150,000 distinct CDR3 sequences in the sample, approximately 66% are singletons; the top ten hold 18%. CDR3 length: 16 residues. The V end was cut by 3 bases, the J end by 6 bases, with 20 bases between. Germline assignment: CDR1 SGHAT and CDR2 FQDESV (reference sequence). No cell sorting was done before RNA was extracted from the tissue. J is TRBJ1-1 and V is TRBV11-1; possible D gene TRBD1, 5 bases. Sample: lung tumor tissue. The clonotype was recovered from a man aged 55 to 70 with small cell lung cancer. The CDR3 loop is CASSFGVRGMIAEAFF. CDR3 nucleotide sequence: TGTGCCAGCAGCTTCGGTGTAAGGGGCATGATCGCTGAAGCTTTCTTT.